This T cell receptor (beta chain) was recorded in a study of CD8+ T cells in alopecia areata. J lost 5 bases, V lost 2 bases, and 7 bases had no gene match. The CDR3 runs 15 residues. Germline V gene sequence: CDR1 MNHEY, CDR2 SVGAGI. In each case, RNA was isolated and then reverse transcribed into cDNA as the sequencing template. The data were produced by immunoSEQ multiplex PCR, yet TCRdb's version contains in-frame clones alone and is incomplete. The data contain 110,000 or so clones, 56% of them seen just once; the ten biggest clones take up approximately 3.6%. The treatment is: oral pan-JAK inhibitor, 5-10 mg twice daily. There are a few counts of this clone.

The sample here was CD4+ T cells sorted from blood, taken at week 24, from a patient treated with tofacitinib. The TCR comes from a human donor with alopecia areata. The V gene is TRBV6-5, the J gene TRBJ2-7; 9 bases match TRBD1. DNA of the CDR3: TGTGCCAGCAGTTACACCGGGACAGGGACGAACGAGCAGTACTTC. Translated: CASSYTGTGTNEQYF.